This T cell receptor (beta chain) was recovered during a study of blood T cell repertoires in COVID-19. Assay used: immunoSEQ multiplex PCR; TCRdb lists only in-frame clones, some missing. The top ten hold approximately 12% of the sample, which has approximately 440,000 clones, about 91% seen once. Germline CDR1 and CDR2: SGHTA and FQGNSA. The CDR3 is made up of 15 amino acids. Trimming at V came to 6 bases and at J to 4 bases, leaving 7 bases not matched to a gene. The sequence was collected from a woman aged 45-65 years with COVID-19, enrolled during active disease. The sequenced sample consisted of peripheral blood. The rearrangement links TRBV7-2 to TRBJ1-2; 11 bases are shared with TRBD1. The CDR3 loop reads CASSPGQGVVYGYTF. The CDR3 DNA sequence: TGTGCCAGCAGTCCGGGACAGGGGGTTGTCTATGGCTACACCTTC.